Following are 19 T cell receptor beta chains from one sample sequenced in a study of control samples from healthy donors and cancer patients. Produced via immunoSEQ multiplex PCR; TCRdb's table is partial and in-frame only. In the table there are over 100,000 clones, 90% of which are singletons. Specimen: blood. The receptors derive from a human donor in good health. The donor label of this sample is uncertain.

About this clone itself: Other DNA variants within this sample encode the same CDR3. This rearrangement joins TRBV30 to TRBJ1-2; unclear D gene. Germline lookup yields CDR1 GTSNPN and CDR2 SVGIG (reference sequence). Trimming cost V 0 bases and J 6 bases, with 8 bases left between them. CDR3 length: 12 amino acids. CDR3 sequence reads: CAWSVGGDGYTF. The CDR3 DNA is TGTGCCTGGAGTGTAGGCGGGGATGGCTACACCTTC.

CDR3 residues: CAWSASGPEVAFF. As DNA, the CDR3 is TGTGCCTGGAGTGCGTCGGGGCCGGAGGTGGCTTTCTTT. The chain carries TRBV30 and TRBJ1-1, with D possibly matching TRBD1 (5 bases). The CDR3 loop spans 13 amino acids. The germline V gene has CDR1 GTSNPN and CDR2 SVGIG (reference sequence). V was trimmed by 1 base and J by 11 bases, leaving 17 bases between them.

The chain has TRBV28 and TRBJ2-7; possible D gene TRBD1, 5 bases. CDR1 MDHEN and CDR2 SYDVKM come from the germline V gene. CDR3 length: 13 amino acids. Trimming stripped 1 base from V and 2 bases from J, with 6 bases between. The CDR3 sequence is CASSLSQAYEQYF. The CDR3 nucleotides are TGTGCCAGCAGTTTATCACAGGCCTACGAGCAGTACTTC.

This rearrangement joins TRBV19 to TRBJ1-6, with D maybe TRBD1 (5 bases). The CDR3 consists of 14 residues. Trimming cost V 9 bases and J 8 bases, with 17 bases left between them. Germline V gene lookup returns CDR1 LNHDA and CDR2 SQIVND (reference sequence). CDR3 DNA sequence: TGTGCCAGCCGAAAGCAGGGTGCGTATTCACCCCTCCACTTT. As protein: CASRKQGAYSPLHF.

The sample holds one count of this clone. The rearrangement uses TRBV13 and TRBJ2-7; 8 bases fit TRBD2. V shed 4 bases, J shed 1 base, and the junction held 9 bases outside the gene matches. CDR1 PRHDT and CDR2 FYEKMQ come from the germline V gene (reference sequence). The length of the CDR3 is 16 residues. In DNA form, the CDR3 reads TGTGCCAGCAGCTCCGGGGGGGGACTGTCGTCCTACGAGCAGTACTTC. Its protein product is CASSSGGGLSSYEQYF.

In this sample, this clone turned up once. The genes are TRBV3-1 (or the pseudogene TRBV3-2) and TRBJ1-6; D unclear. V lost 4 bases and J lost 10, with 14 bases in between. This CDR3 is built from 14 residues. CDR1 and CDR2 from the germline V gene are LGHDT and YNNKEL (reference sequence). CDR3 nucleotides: TGTGCCAGCAGCCTTCAGACAAGCCGATCACCCCTCCACTTT. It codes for CASSLQTSRSPLHF.

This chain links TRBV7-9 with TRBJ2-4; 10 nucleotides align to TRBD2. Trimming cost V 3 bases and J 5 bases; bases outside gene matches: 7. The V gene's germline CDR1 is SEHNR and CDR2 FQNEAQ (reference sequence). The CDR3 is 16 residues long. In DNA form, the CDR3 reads TGTGCCAGCAGCTTTGGAGCGGGGGGGCCGCAAAACATTCAGTACTTC. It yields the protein CASSFGAGGPQNIQYF.

The CDR3 DNA reads as TGTGCCACCAGTGCGAGGGGACAGCCCCAGCATTTT. Amino acid sequence: CATSARGQPQHF. The rearrangement uses TRBV24-1 and TRBJ1-5; weak D call: TRBD1 (5 bases). V was trimmed by 5 bases and J by 7 bases, leaving 8 bases between them. CDR1 is KGHDR and CDR2 is SFDVKD in the germline V gene. CDR3 size: 12 residues.

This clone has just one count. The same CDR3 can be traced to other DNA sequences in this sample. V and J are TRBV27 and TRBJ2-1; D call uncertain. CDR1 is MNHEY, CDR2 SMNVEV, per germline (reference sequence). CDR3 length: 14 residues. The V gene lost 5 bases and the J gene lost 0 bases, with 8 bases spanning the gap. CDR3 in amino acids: CASSLKGSYNEQFF. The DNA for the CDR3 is TGTGCCAGCAGTCTCAAGGGCTCCTACAATGAGCAGTTCTTC.

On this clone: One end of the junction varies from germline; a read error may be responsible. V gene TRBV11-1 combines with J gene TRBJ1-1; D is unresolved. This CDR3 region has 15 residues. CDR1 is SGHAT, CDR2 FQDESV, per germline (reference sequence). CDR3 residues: CASSLARGKNTEAFF. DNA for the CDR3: TGTGCCAGCAGCCTAGCTCGGGGAAAAAACACTGAAGCTTTCTTT.

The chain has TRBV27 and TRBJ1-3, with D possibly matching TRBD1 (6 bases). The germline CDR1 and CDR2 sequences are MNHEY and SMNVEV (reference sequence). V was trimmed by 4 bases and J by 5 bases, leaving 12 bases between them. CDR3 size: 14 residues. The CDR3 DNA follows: TGTGCCAGCAGTTCTACAGGGAAAAGAAACACCATATATTTT. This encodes CASSSTGKRNTIYF.

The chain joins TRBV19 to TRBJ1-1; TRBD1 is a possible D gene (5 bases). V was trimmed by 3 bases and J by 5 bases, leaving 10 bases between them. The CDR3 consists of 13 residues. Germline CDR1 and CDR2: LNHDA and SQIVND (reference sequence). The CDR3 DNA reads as TGTGCCAGTAGTATCACCAGGGAGACTGAAGCTTTCTTT. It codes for CASSITRETEAFF.

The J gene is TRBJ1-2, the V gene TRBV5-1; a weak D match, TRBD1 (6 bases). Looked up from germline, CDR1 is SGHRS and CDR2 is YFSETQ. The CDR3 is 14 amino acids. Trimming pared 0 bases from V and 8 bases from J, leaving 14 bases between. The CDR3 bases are TGCGCCAGCAGCTTGGGTAGGGGGGCGGACGGCTACACCTTC. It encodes CASSLGRGADGYTF.

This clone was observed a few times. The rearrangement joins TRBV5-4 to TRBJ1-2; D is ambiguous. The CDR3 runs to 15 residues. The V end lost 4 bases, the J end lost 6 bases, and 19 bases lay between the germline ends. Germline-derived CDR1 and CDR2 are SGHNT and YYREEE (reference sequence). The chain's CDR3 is CASSHPARPGDGYTF. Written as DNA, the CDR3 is TGTGCCAGCAGCCACCCGGCCCGACCCGGGGATGGCTACACCTTC.

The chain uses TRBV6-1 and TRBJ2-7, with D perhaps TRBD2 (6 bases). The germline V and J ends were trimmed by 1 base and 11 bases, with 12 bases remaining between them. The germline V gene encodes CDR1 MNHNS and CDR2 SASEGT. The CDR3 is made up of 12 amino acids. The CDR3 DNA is TGTGCCAGCAGTGAAGTTTCGGGAGTGGAGTACTTC. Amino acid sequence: CASSEVSGVEYF.

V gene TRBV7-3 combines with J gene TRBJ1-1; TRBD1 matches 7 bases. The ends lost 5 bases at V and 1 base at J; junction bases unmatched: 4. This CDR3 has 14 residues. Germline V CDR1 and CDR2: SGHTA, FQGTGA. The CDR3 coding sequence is TGTGCCAGCAGCCTCACAGGGGAGAACACTGAAGCTTTCTTT. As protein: CASSLTGENTEAFF.

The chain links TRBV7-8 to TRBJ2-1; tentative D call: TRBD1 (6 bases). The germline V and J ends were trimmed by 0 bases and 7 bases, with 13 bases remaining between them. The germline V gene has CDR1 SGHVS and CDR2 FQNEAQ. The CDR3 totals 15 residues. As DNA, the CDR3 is TGTGCCAGCAGCTTAGCCGTGACAGGCGGTAATGAGCAGTTCTTC. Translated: CASSLAVTGGNEQFF.

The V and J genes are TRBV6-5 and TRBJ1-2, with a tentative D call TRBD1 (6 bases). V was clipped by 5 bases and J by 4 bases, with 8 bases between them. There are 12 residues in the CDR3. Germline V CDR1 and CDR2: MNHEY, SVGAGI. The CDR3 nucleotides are TGTGCCAGCAGTCCGACAGGCTATGGCTACACCTTC. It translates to CASSPTGYGYTF.

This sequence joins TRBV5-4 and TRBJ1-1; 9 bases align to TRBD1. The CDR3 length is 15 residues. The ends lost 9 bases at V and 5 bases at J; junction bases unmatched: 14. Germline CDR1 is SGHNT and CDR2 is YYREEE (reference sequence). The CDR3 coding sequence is TGTGCCATCCACCCCGGGACAGGGTCTAAAACTGAAGCTTTCTTT. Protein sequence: CAIHPGTGSKTEAFF.